The 17 T cell receptor beta chains below come from one sample, sequenced in a study of early T cells in non-severe SARS-CoV-2 infection. One entry per CDR3 protein, called by TCRdb with MiXCR from the 5' RACE reads. This table holds 45,000 to 65,000 distinct CDR3 sequences, about 9.7% found once. The sample consisted of whole blood. The source of these receptors is an adult who was a healthcare worker with PCR-confirmed SARS-CoV-2 infection or an uninfected control (not recorded which).

The chain recombines TRBV29-1 with TRBJ2-7; 8 nucleotides line up with TRBD1. Germline CDR1 SQVTM, CDR2 ANQGSEA. The CDR3 spans 11 residues. The J segment lost 5 bases and the V segment lost 5 bases, leaving 2 bases of the junction unmatched. CDR3 in DNA: TGCAGCGTTCAGGACAGGGACGAGCAGTACTTC. This codes for CSVQDRDEQYF.

This clonotype occurred many times. The CDR3 DNA reads as TGCGCCAGCAGCCCGGGAGGGTACGACACTGAAGCTTTCTTT. It specifies CASSPGGYDTEAFF. This chain uses TRBV5-1 with TRBJ1-1; no definite D call. V was cut by 4 bases and J by 3 bases, with 13 bases left in between. Germline V lookup: CDR1 SGHRS, CDR2 YFSETQ. This CDR3 is built from 14 residues.

This sequence joins TRBV10-2 and TRBJ2-1; possible D gene TRBD2, 5 bases. V lost 7 bases and J lost 7, with 11 bases in between. This CDR3 has 12 amino acids. Germline CDR1 reads WSHSY; CDR2 reads SAAADI. CDR3: CASTDWRNEQFF. For the CDR3, the DNA is TGCGCCAGCACGGACTGGCGAAATGAGCAGTTCTTC.

A few counts support this clonotype. The genes are TRBV9 and TRBJ1-2; 9 bases align to TRBD1. CDR1 is SGDLS and CDR2 is YYNGEE in the germline V gene. The junction had 10 bases not matched to a gene; V was cut back by 1 base and J by 3 bases. The CDR3 is 17 amino acids. For the CDR3, the DNA is TGTGCCAGCAGCGTATTGGGACAGGGAGCGGGGGACTATGGCTACACCTTC. This gives the protein CASSVLGQGAGDYGYTF.

A word on this clonotype: A read error may be the cause here, since a much bigger clone is one base away. V gene TRBV10-3 combines with J gene TRBJ2-1; 8 bases fit TRBD1. The CDR3 is made up of 17 amino acids. The ends lost 6 bases at V and 3 bases at J; junction bases unmatched: 13. Looked up from germline, CDR1 is ENHRY and CDR2 is SYGVKD. The DNA for the CDR3 is TGTGCCATCAGCCGTCAACCCGGGACAGGTGGCTACAATGAGCAGTTCTTC. Protein sequence: CAISRQPGTGGYNEQFF.

CDR3 sequence reads: CSGSVADEQFF. In DNA form, the CDR3 reads TGCAGCGGATCGGTCGCGGATGAGCAGTTCTTC. V gene TRBV29-1 combines with J gene TRBJ2-1; D remains unclear. CDR1 and CDR2 (germline): SQVTM, ANQGSEA. The CDR3 is made up of 11 amino acids. V was clipped by 7 bases and J by 8 bases, with 12 bases between them.

The table lists this clonotype with many counts. The rearrangement links TRBV3-1 to TRBJ1-1, with a weak D call TRBD1 (6 bases). Germline loops: CDR1 LGHDT, CDR2 YNNKEL (reference sequence). The CDR3 has 15 amino acids. V was clipped by 4 bases and J by 0 bases, with 12 bases between them. The CDR3: CASSPLTGLNTEAFF. In DNA form, the CDR3 reads TGTGCCAGCAGCCCCCTGACAGGATTGAACACTGAAGCTTTCTTT.

The table lists this clonotype with many counts. The J gene is TRBJ1-6, the V gene TRBV6-6; TRBD1 is a possible D gene (5 bases). CDR1 MNHNY and CDR2 SVGAGI come from the germline V gene (reference sequence). The CDR3 runs to 14 residues. V was cut by 6 bases and J by 8 bases, with 14 bases left in between. Written as DNA, the CDR3 is TGTGCCAGCAGCCCAATGGGGCGGGATTCACCCCTCCACTTT. Translating gives CASSPMGRDSPLHF.

This clonotype showed up many times. This sequence joins TRBV11-2 and TRBJ1-5; D is uncertain. Germline loops: CDR1 SGHAT, CDR2 FQNNGV. V lost 4 bases to trimming and J lost 3 bases, with 10 bases between them. This CDR3 has 14 amino acids. In nucleotides, the CDR3 is TGTGCCAGCAGCTCGGACGGATTCAATCAGCCCCAGCATTTT. Translating gives CASSSDGFNQPQHF.

This clonotype has at least ten counts. V is TRBV20-1 and J is TRBJ2-5; either TRBD1 or TRBD2 may supply D (5 bases each). This CDR3 spans 15 amino acids. V was shortened by 5 bases and J by 3 bases, with 19 bases between the two germline ends. Germline assignment: CDR1 DFQATT and CDR2 SNEGSKA (reference sequence). This chain's CDR3 is CSAPRPGLGEETQYF. The CDR3 region has the DNA TGCAGTGCTCCTCGGCCGGGGCTAGGGGAAGAGACCCAGTACTTC.

This clonotype has a count of ten or more. V and J are TRBV7-2 and TRBJ2-3; no clear D. Germline V gene sequence: CDR1 SGHTA, CDR2 FQGNSA. V dropped 5 bases and J dropped 5 bases, with 5 bases sitting between them. This CDR3 spans 11 amino acids. Here the CDR3 DNA reads TGTGCCAGCAGCGAGGTAGATACGCAGTATTTT. It encodes CASSEVDTQYF.

This clonotype was observed a few times. The chain has TRBV7-6 and TRBJ2-1; TRBD1 matches 9 bases. The J segment lost 13 bases and the V segment lost 4 bases, leaving 5 bases of the junction unmatched. This CDR3 contains 12 residues. Germline CDR1 is SGHVS and CDR2 is FNYEAQ. CDR3 loop: CASSSPGQGQFF. The CDR3 bases are TGTGCCAGCAGCTCCCCGGGACAGGGACAGTTCTTC.

The rearrangement uses TRBV6-5 and TRBJ2-2; D is unresolved. The CDR3 is 13 residues long. Germline loops: CDR1 MNHEY, CDR2 SVGAGI. V was cut by 6 bases and J by 3 bases, with 8 bases left in between. The CDR3 DNA follows: TGTGCCAGCAGACCGCTGGACACCGGGGAGCTGTTTTTT. As protein: CASRPLDTGELFF.

This clonotype was counted a few times. V usage is TRBV7-2 and J usage is TRBJ2-2; tentative D call: TRBD1 (5 bases). Germline V gene lookup returns CDR1 SGHTA and CDR2 FQGNSA. V was pared by 2 bases and J by 3 bases, with 10 bases between. The CDR3 totals 15 residues. The DNA of the CDR3 is TGTGCCAGCAGCTTATTAGGGGCAGACACCGGGGAGCTGTTTTTT. Protein: CASSLLGADTGELFF.

This clonotype was seen a handful of times. This sequence joins TRBV29-1 and TRBJ2-3; 11 bases map to TRBD1. The CDR3 sequence is 15 residues long. V lost 6 bases, J lost 5 bases, and 10 bases stayed unmatched. Germline V gene lookup returns CDR1 SQVTM and CDR2 ANQGSEA. This CDR3 is CSVPSGQGAGDTQYF. In DNA, the CDR3 is TGCAGCGTCCCGTCCGGACAGGGGGCAGGAGATACGCAGTATTTT.

This clonotype appeared many times. The chain couples TRBV6-2 or TRBV6-3 to TRBJ2-7; 10 positions agree with TRBD2. J gave up 2 bases and V 6 bases, and 7 bases lay outside the gene matches. The CDR3 length is 15 residues. Germline CDR1 reads MNHEY; CDR2 reads SVGEGT. The CDR3 is CASRAPSGRAYEQYF. In DNA form, the CDR3 reads TGTGCCAGCAGAGCGCCTAGCGGGAGAGCCTACGAGCAGTACTTC.

The sample holds many counts of this clonotype. This chain connects TRBV29-1 to TRBJ1-2, with D unresolved. The germline V and J ends were trimmed by 3 bases and 4 bases, with 9 bases remaining between them. Germline V gene sequence: CDR1 SQVTM, CDR2 ANQGSEA. CDR3 size: 12 residues. The CDR3 region is CSVEMGSYGYTF. The CDR3 coding sequence is TGCAGCGTTGAGATGGGCAGCTATGGCTACACCTTC.